This TCR beta chain was recovered during a study of cytomegalovirus exposure and HLA in healthy donors. General study findings and limits: When presence/absence was analysed, sequencing depth was taken to be roughly uniform across donors. It was in a later analysis that TCR association rates were seen to vary by HLA locus, highest for DRB1 and lowest for HLA-C. The study put about 180 TCR beta chains on its list as cytomegalovirus-associated.

Trimming removed 4 bases from V and 5 bases from J; junction bases left unmatched: 2. CDR3 length: 14 residues. CDR1 and CDR2 (germline): MRHNA, SNTAGT. Note on this clone: What it binds is not known.

Use of 60 Vbeta and 13 Jbeta primers characterized the PCR. TCRdb's copy holds only in-frame clones and misses some; the assay was immunoSEQ multiplex PCR. The sample lists 110,000 or so clones; more than 70% were seen once. This chain joins TRBV6-4 and TRBJ2-5, with 12 bases matching TRBD2. The sequenced sample consisted of PBMCs. This receptor was identified in a man aged 45 to 65 in good health and CMV-seropositive. The CDR3 nucleotides read TGTGCCAGCAGTGCTAGCGGGGGGGAGGAGACCCAGTACTTC. This gives the protein CASSASGGEETQYF.